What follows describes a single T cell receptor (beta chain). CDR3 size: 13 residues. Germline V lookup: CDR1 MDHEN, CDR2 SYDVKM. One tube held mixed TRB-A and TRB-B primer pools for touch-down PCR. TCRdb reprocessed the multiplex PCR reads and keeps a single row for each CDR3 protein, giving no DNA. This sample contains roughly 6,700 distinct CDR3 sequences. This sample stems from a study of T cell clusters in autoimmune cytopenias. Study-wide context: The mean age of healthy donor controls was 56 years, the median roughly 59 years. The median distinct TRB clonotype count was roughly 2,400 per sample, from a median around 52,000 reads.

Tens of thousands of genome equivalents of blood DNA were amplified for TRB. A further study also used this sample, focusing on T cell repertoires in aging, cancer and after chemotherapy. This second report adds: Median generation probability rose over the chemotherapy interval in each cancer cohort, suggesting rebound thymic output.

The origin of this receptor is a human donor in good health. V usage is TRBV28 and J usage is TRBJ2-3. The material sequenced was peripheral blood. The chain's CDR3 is CASTDSGTDTQYF.